Given below is one T cell receptor beta chain in context. This record belongs to a study of CD8 T cells in ankylosing spondylitis. TCRdb reanalysed the 5' RACE reads using MiXCR and keeps one entry per CDR3 protein. Of approximately 200,000 distinct CDR3 sequences in the sample, 10% to 15% were seen once. This sequence originates from a female donor with ankylosing spondylitis or in good health (not recorded which). The sequencing sample was made of blood, either unsorted or a sorted T cell fraction (not recorded which).

CDR3 loop: CASSPIGGRYEQYF. The CDR3 DNA is TGTGCCAGCAGCCCCATCGGGGGTCGATACGAGCAGTACTTC. The chain carries TRBV7-2 and TRBJ2-7, with D maybe TRBD2 (6 bases). Germline loops: CDR1 SGHTA, CDR2 FQGNSA. CDR3 length: 14 amino acids. V was shortened by 5 bases and J by 4 bases, with 15 bases between the two germline ends.